The next 8 T cell receptor beta chains were all read from a single sample in a study of molecular identifiers for immune sequencing clone quantification. TCRdb reprocessed the PCR reads with MiXCR, giving one entry per CDR3 protein. The sample contains 62,000 or so distinct CDR3 sequences, 18% of which appear only once. Sequenced input: naive CD8+ T cells from blood, with Jurkat cell RNA spiked in. As for subset: FACS-sorted CD8+CD4-CCR7+CD45RA+ naive T cells. Receptor source: a human donor in good health. Some libraries in this study had Jurkat cell RNA spiked in.

This clonotype has at least ten counts. J is TRBJ2-7 and V is TRBV7-9; 10 bases are a match to TRBD2. Trimming at V came to 5 bases and at J to 6 bases, leaving 7 bases not matched to a gene. Germline CDR1 reads SEHNR; CDR2 reads FQNEAQ (reference sequence). The CDR3 length is 14 residues. CDR3 region: CASSPRLAGGEQYF. The CDR3 nucleotides read TGTGCCAGCAGCCCGCGGTTAGCGGGAGGCGAGCAGTACTTC.

This clonotype was counted ten times or more. The chain combines TRBV4-1 with TRBJ1-1; no definite D call. This CDR3 is 17 amino acids long. V was pared by 1 base and J by 0 bases, with 15 bases between. The germline CDR1 and CDR2 sequences are MGHRA and YSYEKL. The CDR3 loop reads CASSQGHPPQMNTEAFF. In DNA form, the CDR3 reads TGCGCCAGCAGCCAAGGACATCCACCCCAGATGAACACTGAAGCTTTCTTT.

At least ten counts were recorded for this clonotype. The chain couples TRBV9 to TRBJ2-5; TRBD2 aligns across 7 bases. This CDR3 is built from 16 residues. Germline trimming cut 3 bases from V and 2 bases from J; bases unmatched to any gene: 10. Per the germline V gene, CDR1 is SGDLS and CDR2 is YYNGEE. CDR3 nucleotides: TGTGCCAGCAGCGGTGTAGCGGGTCTAATTCAAGAGACCCAGTACTTC. Translation: CASSGVAGLIQETQYF. Looking up the rest from reference TRBV9 and TRBJ2-5 gives the full variable domain: DSGVTQTPKHLITATGQRVTLRCSPRSGDLSVYWYQQSLDQGLQFLIQYYNGEERAKGNILERFSAQQFPDLHSELNLSSLELGDSALYFCASSGVAGLIQETQYFGPGTRLLVL.

This clonotype was recorded many times. The V and J genes are TRBV4-1 and TRBJ1-1, with 7 positions matching TRBD1. There are 15 residues in the CDR3. The V and J ends lost 1 base and 3 bases, in that order; junction bases with no gene match: 5. The germline V gene encodes CDR1 MGHRA and CDR2 YSYEKL. CDR3 residues: CASSQARGQDTEAFF. The CDR3 coding sequence is TGCGCCAGCAGCCAAGCAAGGGGGCAAGACACTGAAGCTTTCTTT.

There are many counts of this clonotype. This sequence joins TRBV5-5 and TRBJ2-7, with TRBD1 matching 7 bases. V was pared by 4 bases and J by 5 bases, with 12 bases of the junction left unmatched. The germline V gene encodes CDR1 SGHKS and CDR2 YYEKEE (reference sequence). This CDR3 comprises 15 residues. CDR3 in DNA: TGTGCCAGCAGCCCCGGGACAGCTGCCTTCGACGAGCAGTACTTC. The encoded protein is CASSPGTAAFDEQYF. Using reference TRBV5-5 and TRBJ2-7 for the parts outside the CDR3, the full variable domain is DAGVTQSPTHLIKTRGQQVTLRCSPISGHKSVSWYQQVLGQGPQFIFQYYEKEERGRGNFPDRFSARQFPNYSSELNVNALLLGDSALYLCASSPGTAAFDEQYFGPGTRLTVT.

In regard to this clonotype: This may be a read error: a much more frequent sequence differs by one nucleotide. The chain recombines TRBV12-3 or TRBV12-4 with TRBJ1-1, with 8 positions matching TRBD1. This CDR3 comprises 15 residues. CDR3 amino acids: CASGFQGASNTEAFF. DNA of the CDR3: TGTGCCAGCGGTTTCCAGGGGGCTTCAAACACTGAAGCTTTCTTT.

As to this clonotype: This may come from a read error, since a much larger clone is one base off. The conserved phenylalanine or tryptophan is not found at the CDR3 terminus, so this likely reflects a read error. The chain has TRBV5-5 and TRBJ2-5; unclear D gene. The CDR3 contains 14 residues. Germline assignment: CDR1 SGHKS and CDR2 YYEKEE (reference sequence). V lost 4 bases to trimming and J lost 5 bases, with 15 bases between them. The CDR3 region is CASSRYAIVETQYL. CDR3 coding DNA: TGTGCCAGCAGCCGTTACGCGATCGTGGAGACCCAGTACCTC.

This clonotype was counted at least ten times. The V gene is TRBV5-6, the J gene TRBJ2-1, with 8 bases lining up with TRBD1. Germline assignment: CDR1 SGHDT and CDR2 YYEEEE. V dropped 4 bases and J dropped 4; count of bases not matched to a gene: 10. This CDR3 has 16 amino acids. CDR3 in amino acids: CASSHGEDRAYNEQFF. CDR3 sequence (DNA): TGTGCCAGCAGCCACGGGGAGGACAGGGCGTACAATGAGCAGTTCTTC.